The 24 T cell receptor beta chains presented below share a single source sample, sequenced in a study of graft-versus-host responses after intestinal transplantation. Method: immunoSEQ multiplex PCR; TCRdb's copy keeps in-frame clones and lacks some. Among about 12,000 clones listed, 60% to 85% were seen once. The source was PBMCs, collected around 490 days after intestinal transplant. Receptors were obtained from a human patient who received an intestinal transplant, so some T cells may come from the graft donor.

CDR3 nucleotide sequence: TGTGCCAGCAGCAAAGTGGGGGGCGCAGATACGCAGTATTTT. Translating gives CASSKVGGADTQYF. The chain employs TRBV5-5 and TRBJ2-3, with D perhaps given as TRBD1 or TRBD2 (6 bases each). This CDR3 has 14 residues. Germline assignment: CDR1 SGHKS and CDR2 YYEKEE (reference sequence). V shed 4 bases and J shed 4 bases, with 13 bases lying between them. Using reference TRBV5-5 and TRBJ2-3 for the parts outside the CDR3, the full variable domain is DAGVTQSPTHLIKTRGQQVTLRCSPISGHKSVSWYQQVLGQGPQFIFQYYEKEERGRGNFPDRFSARQFPNYSSELNVNALLLGDSALYLCASSKVGGADTQYFGPGTRLTVL.

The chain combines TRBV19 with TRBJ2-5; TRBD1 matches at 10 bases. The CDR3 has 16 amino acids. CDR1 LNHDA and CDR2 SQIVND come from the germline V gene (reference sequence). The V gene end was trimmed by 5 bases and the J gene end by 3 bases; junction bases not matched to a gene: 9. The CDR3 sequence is CASSPTGTGAKETQYF. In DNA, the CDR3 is TGTGCCAGTAGTCCGACCGGGACAGGGGCTAAAGAGACCCAGTACTTC.

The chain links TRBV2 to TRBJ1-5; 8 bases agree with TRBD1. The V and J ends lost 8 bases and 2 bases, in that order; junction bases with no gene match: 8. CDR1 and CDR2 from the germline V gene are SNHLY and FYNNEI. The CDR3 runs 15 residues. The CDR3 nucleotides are TGTGCCAGCGGAAGACAGGGGATGGGCAATCAGCCCCAGCATTTT. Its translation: CASGRQGMGNQPQHF.

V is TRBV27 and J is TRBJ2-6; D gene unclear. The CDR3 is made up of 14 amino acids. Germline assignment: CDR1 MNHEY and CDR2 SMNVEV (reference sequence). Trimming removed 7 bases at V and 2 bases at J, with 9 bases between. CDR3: CASTPLPGANVLTF. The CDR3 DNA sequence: TGTGCCAGCACCCCACTTCCTGGGGCCAACGTCCTGACTTTC.

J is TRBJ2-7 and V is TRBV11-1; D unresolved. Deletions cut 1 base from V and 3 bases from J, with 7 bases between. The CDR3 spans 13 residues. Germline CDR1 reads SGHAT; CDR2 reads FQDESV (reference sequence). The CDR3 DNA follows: TGTGCCAGCAGCTTAGTCCAGAACTACGAGCAGTACTTC. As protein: CASSLVQNYEQYF.

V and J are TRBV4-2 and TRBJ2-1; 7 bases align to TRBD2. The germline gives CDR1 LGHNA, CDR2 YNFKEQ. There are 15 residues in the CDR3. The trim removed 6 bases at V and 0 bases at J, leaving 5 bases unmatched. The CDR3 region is CASSWDYPSYNEQFF. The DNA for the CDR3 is TGTGCCAGCAGTTGGGACTACCCCTCCTACAATGAGCAGTTCTTC.

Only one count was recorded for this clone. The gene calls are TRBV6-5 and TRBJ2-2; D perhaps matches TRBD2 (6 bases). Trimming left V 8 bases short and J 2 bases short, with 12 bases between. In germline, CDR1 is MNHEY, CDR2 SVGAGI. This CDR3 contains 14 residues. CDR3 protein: CASHRGTNTGELFF. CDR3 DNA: TGTGCCAGCCACCGAGGGACTAACACCGGGGAGCTGTTTTTT.

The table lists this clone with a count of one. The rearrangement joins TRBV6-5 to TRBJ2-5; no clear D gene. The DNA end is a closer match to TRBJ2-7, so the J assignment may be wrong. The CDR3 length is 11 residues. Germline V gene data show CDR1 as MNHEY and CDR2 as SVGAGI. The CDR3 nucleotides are TGTGCCAGCGTCTATTCCTACGAGCAGTACTTC. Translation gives CASVYSYEQYF.

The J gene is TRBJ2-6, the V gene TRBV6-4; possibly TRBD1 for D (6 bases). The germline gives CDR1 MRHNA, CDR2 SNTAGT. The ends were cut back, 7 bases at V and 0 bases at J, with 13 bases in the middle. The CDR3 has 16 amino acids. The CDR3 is CASTQGTSSGANVLTF. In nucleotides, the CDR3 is TGTGCCAGCACTCAGGGGACGAGCTCTGGGGCCAACGTCCTGACTTTC.

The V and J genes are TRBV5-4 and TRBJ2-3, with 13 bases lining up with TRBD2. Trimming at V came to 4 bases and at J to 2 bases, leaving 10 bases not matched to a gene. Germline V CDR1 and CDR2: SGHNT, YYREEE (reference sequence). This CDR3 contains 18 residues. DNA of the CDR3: TGTGCCAGCAGCCCTGGGACTAGCGGGACTTTTGTCACAGATACGCAGTATTTT. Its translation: CASSPGTSGTFVTDTQYF.

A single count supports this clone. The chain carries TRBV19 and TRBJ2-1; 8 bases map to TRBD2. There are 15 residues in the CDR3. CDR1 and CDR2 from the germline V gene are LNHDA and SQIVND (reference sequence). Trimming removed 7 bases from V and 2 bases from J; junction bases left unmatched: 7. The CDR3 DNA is TGTGCCAGTAATCCTAGCGGGCTCCCCTACAATGAGCAGTTCTTC. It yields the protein CASNPSGLPYNEQFF.

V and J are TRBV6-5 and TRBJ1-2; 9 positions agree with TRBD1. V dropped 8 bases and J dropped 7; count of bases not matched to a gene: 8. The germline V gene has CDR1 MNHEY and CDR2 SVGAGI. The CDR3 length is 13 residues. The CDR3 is CASSDRGGIGYTF. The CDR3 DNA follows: TGTGCCAGCTCCGACAGGGGGGGAATTGGCTACACCTTC.

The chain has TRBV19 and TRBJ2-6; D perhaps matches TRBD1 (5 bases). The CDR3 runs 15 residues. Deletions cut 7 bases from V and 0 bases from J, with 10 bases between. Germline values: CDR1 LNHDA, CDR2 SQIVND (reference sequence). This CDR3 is CASTDSFSGANVLTF. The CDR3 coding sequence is TGTGCCAGTACCGACAGTTTCTCTGGGGCCAACGTCCTGACTTTC. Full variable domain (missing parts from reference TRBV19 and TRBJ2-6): DGGITQSPKYLFRKEGQNVTLSCEQNLNHDAMYWYRQDPGQGLRLIYYSQIVNDFQKGDIAEGYSVSREKKESFPLTVTSAQKNPTAFYLCASTDSFSGANVLTFGAGSRLTVL.

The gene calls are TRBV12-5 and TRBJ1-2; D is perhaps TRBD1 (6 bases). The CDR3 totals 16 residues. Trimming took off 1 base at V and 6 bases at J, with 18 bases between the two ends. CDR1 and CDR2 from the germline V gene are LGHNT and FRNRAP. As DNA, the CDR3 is TGTGCTAGTGGTTTGGCCCGGGATGGGGGGGCGAATGGCTACACCTTC. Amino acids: CASGLARDGGANGYTF.

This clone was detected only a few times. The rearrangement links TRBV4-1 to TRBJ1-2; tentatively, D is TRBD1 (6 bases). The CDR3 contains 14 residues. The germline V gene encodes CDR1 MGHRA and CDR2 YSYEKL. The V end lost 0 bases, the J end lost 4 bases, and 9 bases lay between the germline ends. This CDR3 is CASSQDRGGYGYTF. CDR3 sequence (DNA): TGCGCCAGCAGCCAAGACAGGGGCGGCTATGGCTACACCTTC.

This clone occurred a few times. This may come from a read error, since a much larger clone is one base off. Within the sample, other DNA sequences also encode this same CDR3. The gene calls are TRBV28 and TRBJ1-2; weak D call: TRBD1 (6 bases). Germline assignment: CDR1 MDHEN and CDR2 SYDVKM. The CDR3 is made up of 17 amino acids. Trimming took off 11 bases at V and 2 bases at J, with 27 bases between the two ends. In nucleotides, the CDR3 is TGTGCCCGCCGGGGGGCGGTGAGGGCGACTCTAAACTATGGCTACACCTTC. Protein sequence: CARRGAVRATLNYGYTF.

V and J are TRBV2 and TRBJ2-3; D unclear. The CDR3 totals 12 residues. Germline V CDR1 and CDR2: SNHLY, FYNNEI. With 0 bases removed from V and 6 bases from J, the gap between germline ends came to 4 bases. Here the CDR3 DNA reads TGTGCCAGCAGTGAAGCGGGGGATACGCAGTATTTT. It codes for CASSEAGDTQYF.

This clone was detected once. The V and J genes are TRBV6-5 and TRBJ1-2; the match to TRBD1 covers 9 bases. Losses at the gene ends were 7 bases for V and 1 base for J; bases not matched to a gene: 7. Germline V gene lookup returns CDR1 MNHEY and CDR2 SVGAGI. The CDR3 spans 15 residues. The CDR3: CASIVGQGFNYGYTF. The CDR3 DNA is TGTGCCAGCATTGTGGGACAGGGCTTTAACTATGGCTACACCTTC.

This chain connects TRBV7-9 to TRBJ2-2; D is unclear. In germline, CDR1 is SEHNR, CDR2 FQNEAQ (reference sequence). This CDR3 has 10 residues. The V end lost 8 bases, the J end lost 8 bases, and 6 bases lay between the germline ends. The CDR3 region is CASLWGELFF. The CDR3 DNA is TGTGCCAGCCTGTGGGGGGAGCTGTTTTTT. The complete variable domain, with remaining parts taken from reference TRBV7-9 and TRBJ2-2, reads DTGVSQNPRHKITKRGQNVTFRCDPISEHNRLYWYRQTLGQGPEFLTYFQNEAQLEKSRLLSDRFSAERPKGSFSTLEIQRTEQGDSAMYLCASLWGELFFGEGSRLTVL.

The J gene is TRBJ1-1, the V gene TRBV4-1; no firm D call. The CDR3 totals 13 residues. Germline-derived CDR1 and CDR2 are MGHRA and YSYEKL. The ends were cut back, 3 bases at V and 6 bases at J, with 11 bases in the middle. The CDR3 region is CASSHLTGPEAFF. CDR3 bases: TGCGCCAGCAGCCATTTGACGGGTCCTGAAGCTTTCTTT.

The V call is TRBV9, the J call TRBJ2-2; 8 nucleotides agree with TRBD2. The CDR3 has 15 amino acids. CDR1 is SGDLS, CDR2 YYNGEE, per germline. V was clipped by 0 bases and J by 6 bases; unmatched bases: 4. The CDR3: CASSVVSGISGELFF. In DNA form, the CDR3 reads TGTGCCAGCAGCGTAGTTAGCGGGATTTCCGGGGAGCTGTTTTTT.

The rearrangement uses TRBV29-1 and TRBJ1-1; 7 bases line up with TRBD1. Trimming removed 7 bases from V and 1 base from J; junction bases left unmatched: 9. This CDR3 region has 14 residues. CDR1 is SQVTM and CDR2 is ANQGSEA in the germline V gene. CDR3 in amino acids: CSGGQYASNTEAFF. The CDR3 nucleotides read TGCAGCGGGGGACAGTACGCATCGAACACTGAAGCTTTCTTT.

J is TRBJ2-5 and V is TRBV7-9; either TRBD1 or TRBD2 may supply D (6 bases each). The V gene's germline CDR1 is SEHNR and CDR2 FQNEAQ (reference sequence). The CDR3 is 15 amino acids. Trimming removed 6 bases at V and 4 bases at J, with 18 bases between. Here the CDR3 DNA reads TGTGCCAGCAGTCTCGGGGGCCTGGGTGGAGAGACCCAGTACTTC. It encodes CASSLGGLGGETQYF.

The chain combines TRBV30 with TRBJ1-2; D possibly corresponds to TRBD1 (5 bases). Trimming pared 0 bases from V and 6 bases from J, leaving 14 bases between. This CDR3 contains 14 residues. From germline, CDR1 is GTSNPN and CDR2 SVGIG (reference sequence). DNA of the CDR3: TGTGCCTGGAGTGTACTAACAGGCTACAATGGCTACACCTTC. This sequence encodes CAWSVLTGYNGYTF.